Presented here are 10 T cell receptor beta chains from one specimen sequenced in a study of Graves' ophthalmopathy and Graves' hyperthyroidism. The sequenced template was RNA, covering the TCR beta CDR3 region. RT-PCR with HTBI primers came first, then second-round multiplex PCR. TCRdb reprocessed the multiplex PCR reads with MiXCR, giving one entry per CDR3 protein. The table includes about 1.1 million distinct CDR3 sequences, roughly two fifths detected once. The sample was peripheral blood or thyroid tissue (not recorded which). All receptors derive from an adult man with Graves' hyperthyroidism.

Here the CDR3 DNA reads TGTGCCAGCAGCCAAGACGGGGACGGCACTGAAGCTTTCTTT. Its translation: CASSQDGDGTEAFF. The chain recombines TRBV7-9 with TRBJ1-1; possibly TRBD1 for D (5 bases). V was cut by 5 bases and J by 4 bases, with 14 bases left in between. Germline assignment: CDR1 SEHNR and CDR2 FQNEAQ (reference sequence). The CDR3 consists of 14 residues. Full variable domain (rest looked up from reference TRBV7-9 and TRBJ1-1): DTGVSQNPRHKITKRGQNVTFRCDPISEHNRLYWYRQTLGQGPEFLTYFQNEAQLEKSRLLSDRFSAERPKGSFSTLEIQRTEQGDSAMYLCASSQDGDGTEAFFGQGTRLTVV.

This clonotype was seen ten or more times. The CDR3 protein is CASSWRAQPQHF. The CDR3 nucleotides are TGTGCCAGCAGTTGGAGGGCTCAGCCCCAGCATTTT. This chain joins TRBV12-3 or TRBV12-4 and TRBJ1-5; the D is unclear. V was clipped by 4 bases and J by 6 bases, with 7 bases between them. The CDR3 loop spans 12 amino acids.

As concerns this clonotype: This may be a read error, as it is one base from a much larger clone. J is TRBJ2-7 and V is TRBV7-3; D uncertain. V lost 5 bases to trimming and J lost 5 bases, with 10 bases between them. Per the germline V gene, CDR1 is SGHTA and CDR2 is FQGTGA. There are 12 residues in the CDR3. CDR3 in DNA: TGTGCCAGCAGCGCAGCCGGGCACGAGCAGTACTTC. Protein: CASSAAGHEQYF.

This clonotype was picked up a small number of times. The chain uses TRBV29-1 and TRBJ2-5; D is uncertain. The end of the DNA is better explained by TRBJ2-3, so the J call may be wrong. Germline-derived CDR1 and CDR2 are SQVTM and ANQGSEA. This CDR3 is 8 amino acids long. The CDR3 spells CSVEAQYF. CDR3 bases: TGCAGCGTTGAGGCGCAGTATTTT.

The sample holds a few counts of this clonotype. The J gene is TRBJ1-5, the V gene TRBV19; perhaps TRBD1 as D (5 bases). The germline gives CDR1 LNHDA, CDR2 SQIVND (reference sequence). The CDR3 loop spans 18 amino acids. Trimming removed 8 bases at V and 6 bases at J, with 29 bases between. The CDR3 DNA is TGTGCCAGTTCGACGGGACTTGGGGCCCTGGGATCCGTTCAGCCCCAGCATTTT. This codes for CASSTGLGALGSVQPQHF.

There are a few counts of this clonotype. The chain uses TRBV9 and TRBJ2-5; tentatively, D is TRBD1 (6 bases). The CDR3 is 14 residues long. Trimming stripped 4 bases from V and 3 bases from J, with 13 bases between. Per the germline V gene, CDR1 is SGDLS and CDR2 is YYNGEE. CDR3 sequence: CASSLRTVEETQYF. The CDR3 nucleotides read TGTGCCAGCAGCCTACGGACAGTCGAAGAGACCCAGTACTTC.

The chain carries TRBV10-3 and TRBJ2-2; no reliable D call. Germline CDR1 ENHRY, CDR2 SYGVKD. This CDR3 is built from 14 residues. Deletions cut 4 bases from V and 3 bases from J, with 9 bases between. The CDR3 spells CAISGRMDTGELFF. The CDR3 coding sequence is TGTGCCATCAGTGGGCGCATGGACACCGGGGAGCTGTTTTTT.

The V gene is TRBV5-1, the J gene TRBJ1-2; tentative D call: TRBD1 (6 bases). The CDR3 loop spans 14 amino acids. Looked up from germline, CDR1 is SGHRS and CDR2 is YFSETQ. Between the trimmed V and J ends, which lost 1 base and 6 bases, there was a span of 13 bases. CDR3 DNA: TGCGCCAGCAGCTTGTGGGTCGAGGGGGATGGCTACACCTTC. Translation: CASSLWVEGDGYTF.

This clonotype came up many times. The CDR3 DNA reads as TGTGCCAGCAGCTCTACAGGGGGCCTTGTCTACTACGAGCAGTACTTC. Its protein is CASSSTGGLVYYEQYF. The chain couples TRBV7-2 to TRBJ2-7, with TRBD1 matching over 9 bases. Germline trimming cut 4 bases from V and 3 bases from J; bases unmatched to any gene: 10. The CDR3 loop spans 16 amino acids. Germline V lookup: CDR1 SGHTA, CDR2 FQGNSA.

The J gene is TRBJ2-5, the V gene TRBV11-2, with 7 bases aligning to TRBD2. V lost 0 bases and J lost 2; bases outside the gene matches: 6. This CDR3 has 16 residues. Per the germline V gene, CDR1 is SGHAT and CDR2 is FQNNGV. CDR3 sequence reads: CASSLDGGTLQETQYF. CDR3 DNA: TGTGCCAGCAGCTTAGACGGGGGGACCTTACAAGAGACCCAGTACTTC.